A single sample is the source of the 6 T cell receptor beta chains below, sequenced in a study of T-cell reconstitution after alpha-beta-depleted transplantation in children. Molecular barcoding with unique molecular identifiers was used for the TCRbeta library. TCRdb analysed the PCR reads with MiXCR anew, one entry per CDR3 protein. The table shows hundreds of thousands of distinct CDR3 sequences, with roughly 18% occurring only once. Material: PBMCs from the stem cell graft donor, obtained from the stem cell graft. These receptors all come from a human donor who donated a stem cell graft to a child with acute lymphoblastic leukemia.

This clonotype was counted a few times. V usage is TRBV29-1 and J usage is TRBJ1-2; the D is unclear. Between the trimmed V and J ends, which lost 6 bases and 2 bases, there was a span of 13 bases. Germline loops: CDR1 SQVTM, CDR2 ANQGSEA. This CDR3 comprises 13 residues. The CDR3 protein is CSVPQRSNYGYTF. CDR3 nucleotides: TGCAGCGTACCCCAGAGGTCCAACTATGGCTACACCTTC.

The chain joins TRBV29-1 to TRBJ2-7, with a possible D match to TRBD1 (6 bases). The V gene lost 7 bases and the J gene lost 2 bases, with 18 bases spanning the gap. This CDR3 has 14 residues. From germline, CDR1 is SQVTM and CDR2 ANQGSEA. The CDR3 DNA reads TGCAGCGCTGGGGACATTCCAGGGCCCTACGAGCAGTACTTC. This sequence encodes CSAGDIPGPYEQYF.

Only a few counts were recorded for this clonotype. This chain links TRBV30 with TRBJ1-2, with D unclear. This CDR3 is built from 11 residues. Trimming stripped 4 bases from V and 5 bases from J, with 8 bases between. CDR1 GTSNPN and CDR2 SVGIG come from the germline V gene (reference sequence). CDR3 DNA sequence: TGTGCCTGGACTCTAGGGTATGGCTACACCTTC. As protein: CAWTLGYGYTF.

This clonotype has just a few counts. The rearrangement links TRBV5-1 to TRBJ1-1; tentative D call: TRBD1 (5 bases). Germline CDR1 and CDR2: SGHRS and YFSETQ. Between the trimmed V and J ends, which lost 4 bases and 5 bases, there was a span of 36 bases. The CDR3 is 21 residues long. The CDR3 DNA follows: TGCGCCAGCAGCGGGGACTCTCGTTCCAAACTCCAACCCGTCCGAACAACTGAAGCTTTCTTT. Translated, it gives CASSGDSRSKLQPVRTTEAFF. Complete variable domain (other parts from reference TRBV5-1 and TRBJ1-1): KAGVTQTPRYLIKTRGQQVTLSCSPISGHRSVSWYQQTPGQGLQFLFEYFSETQRNKGNFPGRFSGRQFSNSRSEMNVSTLELGDSALYLCASSGDSRSKLQPVRTTEAFFGQGTRLTVV.

V and J are TRBV6-4 and TRBJ2-3, with D perhaps TRBD1 (5 bases). The CDR3 contains 14 residues. V was cut by 6 bases and J by 2 bases, with 12 bases left in between. Looked up from germline, CDR1 is MRHNA and CDR2 is SNTAGT. For the CDR3, the DNA is TGTGCCAGCAGCAGGGTTCTGGACACAGATACGCAGTATTTT. Translated: CASSRVLDTDTQYF.

This clonotype was picked up a small number of times. The chain is built from TRBV5-1 and TRBJ1-5; D is undetermined. CDR1 SGHRS and CDR2 YFSETQ come from the germline V gene. The CDR3 spans 15 residues. Trimming took 0 bases from V and 2 from J, leaving 9 bases between them. The CDR3 DNA reads as TGCGCCAGCAGCTTGGGACCAGCGGGCAATCAGCCCCAGCATTTT. It yields the protein CASSLGPAGNQPQHF.